This TCR beta chain comes out of a study of cytomegalovirus exposure and HLA in healthy donors. Study summary: Earlier work reported some 110 million unique TCR beta sequences from 170 million or so T cells. Regarding the study as a whole: In a later analysis, a missense DCLRE1C variant was linked to TCR beta V- and J-gene trimming.

Concerning this clone itself: Its antigen is unidentified.

13 Jbeta primers and 60 Vbeta primers were used for the PCR. Only in-frame clones appear in the TCRdb table, and some are missing; sequencing was by immunoSEQ multiplex PCR. The sample holds roughly 120,000 clones, over 75% seen once. The germline gives CDR1 KGHSH, CDR2 LQKENI. The CDR3 consists of 15 residues. V gave up 2 bases and J gave up 4 bases; unmatched junction bases: 4. This clonotype was sampled from a woman between 40 and 55 years old in good health and CMV-seropositive. The source material was PBMCs. The chain employs TRBV18 and TRBJ2-7; the match to TRBD2 covers 11 bases. The CDR3 is CASSPTSGRLYEQYF. The CDR3 region has the DNA TGTGCCAGCTCACCAACTAGCGGGAGACTTTACGAGCAGTACTTC.